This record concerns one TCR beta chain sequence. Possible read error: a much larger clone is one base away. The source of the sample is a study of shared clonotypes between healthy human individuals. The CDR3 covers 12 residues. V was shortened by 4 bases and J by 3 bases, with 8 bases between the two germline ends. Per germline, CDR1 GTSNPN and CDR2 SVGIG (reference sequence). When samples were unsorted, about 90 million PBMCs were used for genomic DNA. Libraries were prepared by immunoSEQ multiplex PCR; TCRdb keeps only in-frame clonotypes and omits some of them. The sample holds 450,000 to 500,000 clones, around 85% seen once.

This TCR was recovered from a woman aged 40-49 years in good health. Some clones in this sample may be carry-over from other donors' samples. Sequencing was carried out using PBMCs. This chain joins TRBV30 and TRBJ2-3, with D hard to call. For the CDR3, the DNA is TGTGCCTGGACGACCTGGACAGATACGCAGTATTTT. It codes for CAWTTWTDTQYF.